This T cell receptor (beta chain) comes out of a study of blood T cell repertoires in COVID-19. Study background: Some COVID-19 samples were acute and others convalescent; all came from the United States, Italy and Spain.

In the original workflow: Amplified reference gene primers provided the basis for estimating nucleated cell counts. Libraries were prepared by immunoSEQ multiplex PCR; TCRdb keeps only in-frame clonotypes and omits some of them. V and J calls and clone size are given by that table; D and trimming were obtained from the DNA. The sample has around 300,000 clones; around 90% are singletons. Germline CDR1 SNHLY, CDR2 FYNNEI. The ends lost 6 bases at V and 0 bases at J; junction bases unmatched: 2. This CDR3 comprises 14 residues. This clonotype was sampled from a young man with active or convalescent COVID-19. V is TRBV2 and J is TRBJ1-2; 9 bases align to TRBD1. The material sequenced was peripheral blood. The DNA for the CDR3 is TGTGCCAGCAGACGACAGGGGGCTAACTATGGCTACACCTTC. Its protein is CASRRQGANYGYTF.